The 6 T cell receptor beta chains reported below all come from one sample, sequenced in a study of beta chain features in type 1 diabetes. The antigens for these receptors are not known. Study findings and constraints: Across all four CD4+ subsets, people with type 1 diabetes showed modestly shorter TCRB CDR3s.

The authors reverse transcribed all of the isolated RNA, so sequencing captured expressed TCRB transcripts. The table came from immunoSEQ multiplex PCR; TCRdb's copy has only in-frame clones and leaves some out. The table includes approximately 730,000 clones, around an eighth detected once. Sequencing used naive CD4+ T cells from blood. Receptors were obtained from a man aged 18 to 29 with type 1 diabetes.

V and J are TRBV2 and TRBJ2-2; maybe TRBD1 (6 bases). Trimming took 6 bases from V and 6 from J, leaving 14 bases between them. In germline, CDR1 is SNHLY, CDR2 FYNNEI. This CDR3 region has 14 residues. CDR3 in DNA: TGTGCCAGCAGCCTACAGGGTGTTGCCGGGGAGCTGTTTTTT. This sequence encodes CASSLQGVAGELFF.

This clone appeared a few times. CDR3 sequence (DNA): TGTGCCAGCAGCCCCCAAGGGGGCAATCAGCCCCAGCATTTT. Translating gives CASSPQGGNQPQHF. V is TRBV27 and J is TRBJ1-5; tentatively, D is TRBD1 (5 bases). Trimming left V 6 bases short and J 2 bases short, with 11 bases between. The CDR3 consists of 14 residues. CDR1 is MNHEY and CDR2 is SMNVEV in the germline V gene (reference sequence).

This clone has just a few counts. The genes are TRBV14 and TRBJ2-2; tentative D call: TRBD2 (6 bases). Germline V CDR1 and CDR2: SGHDN, FVKESK. CDR3 length: 14 residues. V was cut by 4 bases and J by 6 bases, with 12 bases left in between. The CDR3 protein is CASSLRRDSGELFF. CDR3 sequence (DNA): TGTGCCAGCAGCCTCAGGAGGGATTCCGGGGAGCTGTTTTTT.

The chain is built from TRBV28 and TRBJ2-7; no clear D. CDR3 size: 14 residues. V was cut by 6 bases and J by 0 bases, with 12 bases left in between. In germline, CDR1 is MDHEN, CDR2 SYDVKM. Here the CDR3 reads CASRRTLSSYEQYF. The CDR3 bases are TGTGCCAGCAGACGTACTTTAAGCTCCTACGAGCAGTACTTC. The full variable domain, completed using reference TRBV28 and TRBJ2-7, is DVKVTQSSRYLVKRTGEKVFLECVQDMDHENMFWYRQDPGLGLRLIYFSYDVKMKEKGDIPEGYSVSREKKERFSLILESASTNQTSMYLCASRRTLSSYEQYFGPGTRLTVT.

This clone has only a few counts. The chain couples TRBV6-5 to TRBJ1-2, with D unresolved. Trimming pared 4 bases from V and 5 bases from J, leaving 11 bases between. This CDR3 comprises 13 residues. The germline V gene encodes CDR1 MNHEY and CDR2 SVGAGI. The CDR3 is CASSSPAGYGYTF. The CDR3 DNA reads TGTGCCAGCAGTTCCCCGGCCGGTTATGGCTACACCTTC.

A few counts support this clone. The chain employs TRBV28 and TRBJ2-5; 11 positions match TRBD2. The CDR3 is 16 residues long. Germline V gene sequence: CDR1 MDHEN, CDR2 SYDVKM. Trimming took 5 bases from V and 2 from J; bases not matched to a gene: 7. CDR3 in amino acids: CASSGPTSGGQETQYF. In DNA form, the CDR3 reads TGTGCCAGCAGTGGGCCAACTAGCGGGGGACAAGAGACCCAGTACTTC.